These T cell receptor beta chains were read from a single sample in a study of T cell changes during pregnancy in multiple sclerosis. The repertoire was sequenced with immunoSEQ multiplex PCR; TCRdb's copy has only in-frame clones and lacks some. Of 55,000 to 80,000 clones detected, approximately 94% appear once; the ten largest clones hold 3.2%. The sample consisted of CD8+ T cells from peripheral blood mononuclear cells, taken in the second trimester of pregnancy. These receptor sequences come from a female donor with multiple sclerosis, enrolled in a pregnancy study. The CDR3 runs from the conserved cysteine through the conserved F or W. D genes are given only for firm matches. Size is stated for part of the rows, as once, few or many counts, or as a class when the clone is expanded.

>TRBV9|-|TRBJ2-7|TRBD2
TGTGCCAGCAGCGTAGGGGCGGGAGCGTACGAGCAGTACTTC
CASSVGAGAYEQYF
>TRBV29-1|few|TRBJ2-3|-
TGCAGCGTTGAAGGTGGGGCGGAACCAGATACGCAGTATTTT
CSVEGGAEPDTQYF
>TRBV7-3|-|TRBJ2-1|-
TGTGCCAGCAGTCCCCCCAACTCCTACAATGAGCAGTTCTTC
CASSPPNSYNEQFF
>TRBV27|once|TRBJ2-3|-
TGTGCCAGCAGCCGGAGGTTGGATACGCAGTATTTT
CASSRRLDTQYF
>TRBV4-3|once|TRBJ1-2|-
TGCGCCAGCAGCCAAGACCGGATATCTGCCGGGGGTGGCTACACCTTC
CASSQDRISAGGGYTF
>TRBV15|-|TRBJ2-1|TRBD1
TGTGCCACCAGCAGAGAGGCCGGGACAGGGGGCAATGAGCAGTTCTTC
CATSREAGTGGNEQFF
>TRBV7-3|-|TRBJ2-1|-
TGTGCCAGCAGCTTAGGCTTCGGGAGCTATTCCCGCAATGAGCAGTTCTTC
CASSLGFGSYSRNEQFF
>TRBV27|-|TRBJ2-1|-
TGTGCCAGCAGTGCATCGGGTGACAATGAGCAGTTCTTC
CASSASGDNEQFF
>TRBV4-1|-|TRBJ2-1|-
TGCGCCAGCAGCCCTTTAAACTACGACAATGAGCAGTTCTTC
CASSPLNYDNEQFF
>TRBV6-5|-|TRBJ1-4|TRBD1
TGTGCCAGCAGTTACGGGGCGACAGGGCACCCTGAAAAACTGTTTTTT
CASSYGATGHPEKLFF
>TRBV5-4|-|TRBJ2-7|TRBD2
TGTGCCAGCAGCTTTTCTAGCGGGAGTTTTAGCGACGAGCAGTACTTC
CASSFSSGSFSDEQYF
>TRBV7-6|once|TRBJ1-1|TRBD1
TGTGCCAGCAGCGTTTTTCCGACAGGGACCGGTGAAGCTTTCTTT
CASSVFPTGTGEAFF
>TRBV5-4|-|TRBJ2-7|-
TGTGCCAGCAGCGGGGGACTCGAGCAGTACTTC
CASSGGLEQYF
>TRBV4-1|-|TRBJ2-1|TRBD2
TGCGCCAGCAGCCAGGTTGGACTAGCGAGATACAATGAGCAGTTCTTC
CASSQVGLARYNEQFF
>TRBV15|-|TRBJ2-7|TRBD2
TGTGCCACCAGCAGAGATAATGGGGCTAGCGGGAGTGACGAGCAGTACTTC
CATSRDNGASGSDEQYF
>TRBV7-9|-|TRBJ2-7|-
TGTGCCAGCAGCTTAGATGGCAGGTCCTACGAGCAGTACTTC
CASSLDGRSYEQYF
>TRBV19|-|TRBJ1-2|-
TGTGCCAGTATGACAGGCGTTTATGGCTACACCTTC
CASMTGVYGYTF
>TRBV6-5|-|TRBJ1-4|TRBD1
TGTGCCAGCAGTTGGACAGGGTCGAATGAAAAACTGTTTTTT
CASSWTGSNEKLFF
>TRBV5-6|-|TRBJ2-7|TRBD1
TGTGCCAGCAGCTCCCCCGGGACAGGAGCGTGGGAGCAGTACTTC
CASSSPGTGAWEQYF
>TRBV7-9|-|TRBJ2-7|TRBD2
TGTGCCAGCAGCCCCACCGGGGGGACCTACGAGCAGTACTTC
CASSPTGGTYEQYF
>TRBV30|few|TRBJ1-1|TRBD1
TGTGCCTGCTCTACCGGGACAGGGCCCACTGAAGCTTTCTTT
CACSTGTGPTEAFF
>TRBV27|-|TRBJ2-7|-
TGTGCCAGCAGCTCGGGAGCCTACGAGCAGTACTTC
CASSSGAYEQYF
>TRBV14|-|TRBJ1-1|-
TGTGCCAGCAGCCGCCTACACTTAGGAGACACTGAAGCTTTCTTT
CASSRLHLGDTEAFF
>TRBV28|-|TRBJ2-3|-
TGTGCCAGCAGTGGCCGCGGGGATACGCAGTATTTT
CASSGRGDTQYF
>TRBV5-8|-|TRBJ2-2|TRBD1
TGTGCCAGCAGCCCTGGGACAGCGAACACCGGGGAGCTGTTTTTT
CASSPGTANTGELFF
>TRBV27|-|TRBJ1-2|-
TGTGCCAGCAGTTTATCGGCAGGGGATGGCTATGGCTACACCTTC
CASSLSAGDGYGYTF
>TRBV5-1|-|TRBJ2-5|-
TGCGCCAGCAGCTGGCAGGGGCCAAAAGAGACCCAGTACTTC
CASSWQGPKETQYF
>TRBV6-6|-|TRBJ2-5|-
TGTGCCAGCAGTTACGGGCAGAAAGAGACCCAGTACTTC
CASSYGQKETQYF
>TRBV11-2|-|TRBJ2-7|-
TGTGCCAGCAGCTTAGATTCTCGCGGGGACTACGAGCAGTACTTC
CASSLDSRGDYEQYF
>TRBV27|-|TRBJ1-1|-
TGTGCCAGCAGGGACAATTTCGGGGGCACTGAAGCTTTCTTT
CASRDNFGGTEAFF
>TRBV5-1|-|TRBJ2-3|TRBD2
TGCGCCAGCAGTTCCTGGACTAGCGGGCGGGATACGCAGTATTTT
CASSSWTSGRDTQYF
>TRBV27|-|TRBJ1-1|-
TGTGCCAGCAGTCCGCCCCGGGGGGAGGAAGCTTTCTTT
CASSPPRGEEAFF
>TRBV7-9|-|TRBJ2-3|-
TGTGCCAGCAGCTCGCAACGGGATCCGACCACAGATACGCAGTATTTT
CASSSQRDPTTDTQYF
>TRBV6-5|-|TRBJ2-1|-
TGTGCCAGCAGTAGCCCCCCCTACAATGAGCAGTTCTTC
CASSSPPYNEQFF
>TRBV6-4|-|TRBJ2-2|TRBD2
TGTGCCAGCAGCTTCATAGCGGGAGGCCCCGGGGAGCTGTTTTTT
CASSFIAGGPGELFF
>TRBV29-1|-|TRBJ2-3|-
TGCAGCGCCGTAGGTGGGGCTCCCGATACGCAGTATTTT
CSAVGGAPDTQYF
>TRBV19|-|TRBJ2-2|-
TGTGCCAGTAGTACGAGGGAAGCGGACACCGGGGAGCTGTTTTTT
CASSTREADTGELFF
>TRBV9|-|TRBJ2-1|TRBD1
TGTGCCAGCAGCGATCAGACAGGGGGCTTCAGTGAGCAGTTCTTC
CASSDQTGGFSEQFF
>TRBV5-1|-|TRBJ2-1|-
TGCGCCAGCAGCTTGGAGAGGCGAAACAATAAGCAGTTCTTC
CASSLERRNNKQFF
>TRBV10-3|-|TRBJ2-7|TRBD2
TGTGCCATCAGTGAGTCTCCCGGGACTAGCGGCTACGAGCAGTACTTC
CAISESPGTSGYEQYF
>TRBV2|-|TRBJ2-7|-
TGTGCCAGCAGTGTACGAGGGTTGACCTACGAGCAGTACTTC
CASSVRGLTYEQYF
>TRBV7-2|-|TRBJ2-5|-
TGTGCCAGCAGCTTAGCGCTGGGGGGTCCAGAGACCCAGTACTTC
CASSLALGGPETQYF
>TRBV28|-|TRBJ2-1|TRBD2
TGTGCCTACGGGGGGGCCTACAATGAGCAGTTCTTC
CAYGGAYNEQFF
>TRBV19|-|TRBJ1-1|TRBD1
TGTGCCAGCTCTCCGGGACAGGGGGGGATCACTGAAGCTTTCTTT
CASSPGQGGITEAFF
>TRBV7-9|-|TRBJ1-2|-
TGTGCCAGCAGCCTCCCGGGGGGGGCCCTCTATGGCTACACCTTC
CASSLPGGALYGYTF
>TRBV6-1|-|TRBJ2-1|-
TGTGCCAGCAGTGACCGAATAAGCAGGGCCAATGAGCAGTTCTTC
CASSDRISRANEQFF
>TRBV4-3|-|TRBJ2-7|-
TGCGCCAGCAGCCAAGAAGCTGATACCTACGAGCAGTACTTC
CASSQEADTYEQYF
>TRBV19|-|TRBJ1-2|TRBD1
TGTGCCAGTAGTACCGGGACAGTATACTATGGCTACACCTTC
CASSTGTVYYGYTF
>TRBV7-9|-|TRBJ2-7|TRBD1
TGTGCCAGCATACCGGGACAGACCACATATCGGACCTACGAGCAGTACTTC
CASIPGQTTYRTYEQYF
>TRBV7-2|-|TRBJ1-1|TRBD1
TGTGCCAGCAGCTTACGGACAGGTGTTGACACTGAAGCTTTCTTT
CASSLRTGVDTEAFF
>TRBV11-2|once|TRBJ2-3|-
TGTGCCAGCAGCTTAGTAGCAGATACGCAGTATTTT
CASSLVADTQYF
>TRBV5-1|once|TRBJ2-1|TRBD2
TGCGCCAGCAGCTTGAGGCCCTCAGCGGGAGCGCCGAATGAGCAGTTCTTC
CASSLRPSAGAPNEQFF
>TRBV7-9|-|TRBJ2-3|-
TGTGCCAGCAGCTCGCCAGGATACACAGATACGCAGTATTTT
CASSSPGYTDTQYF
>TRBV27|-|TRBJ2-1|-
TGTGCCAGCAGTTTAATTCTAGCATCGACCAATGAGCAGTTCTTC
CASSLILASTNEQFF